The following is a T cell receptor (beta chain) sequence with its context. V lost 3 bases, J lost 0 bases, and 13 bases lay in between. The V gene's germline CDR1 is SGHDT and CDR2 YYEEEE. The CDR3 loop spans 16 amino acids. Generated by immunoSEQ multiplex PCR, the TCRdb table keeps only in-frame clones and is missing some. This sample yields 2 million to 3 million clones, of which 90% to 95% are seen a single time; 0.35% to 0.45% belongs to the top ten. The record originates from a study of shared clonotypes between healthy human individuals. The sample was naive CD4+ T cells from PBMCs. Subset here: CD45RA+ positively selected. This rearrangement joins TRBV5-6 to TRBJ2-1, with D tentatively TRBD2 (5 bases). The receptor was isolated from a man between 18 and 29 years old in good health. Some clones in this sample may be carry-over from other donors' samples. CDR3 DNA: TGTGCCAGCAGCTGGGGAGACCTGAGCTCCTACAATGAGCAGTTCTTC. Translating it yields CASSWGDLSSYNEQFF.